The TCR beta chain described here comes from a study of response to subunit inactivated influenza vaccine. The germline V and J ends were trimmed by 3 bases and 2 bases, with 20 bases remaining between them. Germline CDR1 and CDR2: SGHNT and YYREEE (reference sequence). The CDR3 length is 17 residues. Of note for this clonotype: Its target is not known.

The study, taken as a whole, reports: The authors put forward the suggestion that each seasonal influenza vaccination may bring in only a limited number of new T cells.

A single record per CDR3 protein comes from TCRdb applying MiXCR to the RT-PCR reads. The sample lists 500,000 to 600,000 distinct CDR3 sequences; approximately 12% were seen once. The clonotype comes from a man between 50 and 59 years old who received an inactivated influenza vaccine. This chain uses TRBV5-4 with TRBJ1-2; perhaps TRBD1 as D (5 bases). Source: PBMCs from blood, taken on the day of vaccination. CDR3 coding DNA: TGTGCCAGCAGCTCCGCCGCCGCACTGACAGTGAACTATGGCTACACCTTC. It encodes CASSSAAALTVNYGYTF.